Each of the 20 T cell receptor beta chains below was sequenced from the same sample in a study of T cells in localized non-small cell lung cancer. Clones were sequenced by immunoSEQ multiplex PCR, and TCRdb holds only the in-frame ones, with some missing. The table shows 25,000 to 30,000 clones, with around 90% occurring only once. Specimen: peripheral blood, collected before any cancer treatment. The source of these receptors is a woman aged 18 to 55 with stage I lung adenocarcinoma.

The rearrangement uses TRBV7-9 and TRBJ1-5; 7 nucleotides match TRBD1. The germline V gene has CDR1 SEHNR and CDR2 FQNEAQ (reference sequence). Losses at the gene ends were 5 bases for V and 7 bases for J; bases not matched to a gene: 2. The CDR3 has 12 residues. DNA for the CDR3: TGTGCCAGCAGCACAGGGGAGCAGCCCCAGCATTTT. Protein: CASSTGEQPQHF. Full variable domain (rest looked up from reference TRBV7-9 and TRBJ1-5): DTGVSQNPRHKITKRGQNVTFRCDPISEHNRLYWYRQTLGQGPEFLTYFQNEAQLEKSRLLSDRFSAERPKGSFSTLEIQRTEQGDSAMYLCASSTGEQPQHFGDGTRLSIL.

V and J are TRBV11-2 and TRBJ1-2; maybe TRBD1 (6 bases). Germline CDR1 and CDR2: SGHAT and FQNNGV. The V gene lost 7 bases and the J gene lost 3 bases, with 18 bases spanning the gap. CDR3 size: 15 residues. Here the CDR3 reads CASTKNPGEDYGYTF. CDR3 nucleotides: TGTGCCAGCACCAAGAACCCAGGGGAGGACTATGGCTACACCTTC.

In this sample, this clone turned up once. The rearrangement uses TRBV19 and TRBJ2-5, with 8 bases fitting TRBD1. Germline V gives CDR1 LNHDA, CDR2 SQIVND (reference sequence). V shed 9 bases and J 7 bases; nucleotides not matched to a gene: 10. CDR3 length: 13 residues. The CDR3 spells CASHTGTGGTQYF. The DNA of the CDR3 is TGTGCCAGCCATACCGGGACAGGTGGGACCCAGTACTTC.

This chain's CDR3 is CAISDGPREGHKTQYF. Here the CDR3 DNA reads TGTGCCATCAGTGACGGCCCCCGGGAGGGCCATAAGACCCAGTACTTC. The chain employs TRBV10-3 and TRBJ2-5; 8 bases align to TRBD2. The CDR3 extends over 16 amino acids. Germline V gene lookup returns CDR1 ENHRY and CDR2 SYGVKD. J gave up 6 bases and V 3 bases, and 12 bases lay outside the gene matches.

The rearrangement uses TRBV18 and TRBJ2-7; D may be TRBD1 (6 bases). This CDR3 comprises 16 residues. The germline V and J ends were trimmed by 2 bases and 5 bases, with 19 bases remaining between them. Per the germline V gene, CDR1 is KGHSH and CDR2 is LQKENI. The CDR3 spells CASSPSPQGRDDEQYF. In nucleotides, the CDR3 is TGTGCCAGCTCACCAAGCCCCCAGGGGAGAGACGACGAGCAGTACTTC. Full variable domain (rest looked up from reference TRBV18 and TRBJ2-7): NAGVMQNPRHLVRRRGQEARLRCSPMKGHSHVYWYRQLPEEGLKFMVYLQKENIIDESGMPKERFSAEFPKEGPSILRIQQVVRGDSAAYFCASSPSPQGRDDEQYFGPGTRLTVT.

This clone was detected once. This sequence joins TRBV30 and TRBJ2-6, with unresolved D. The V gene's germline CDR1 is GTSNPN and CDR2 SVGIG (reference sequence). The CDR3 is 15 residues long. V was pared by 6 bases and J by 0 bases, with 12 bases between. In DNA, the CDR3 is TGTGCCTGCCAACGCACGAACTCTGGGGCCAACGTCCTGACTTTC. Its protein is CACQRTNSGANVLTF.

This chain joins TRBV30 and TRBJ2-1; D unresolved. The germline gives CDR1 GTSNPN, CDR2 SVGIG (reference sequence). This CDR3 spans 15 amino acids. V lost 0 bases and J 6 bases, leaving 15 bases between the germline ends. CDR3 nucleotides: TGTGCCTGGAGTGTCCCCACAGAGACGACCAATGAGCAGTTCTTC. It translates to CAWSVPTETTNEQFF.

The rearrangement uses TRBV19 and TRBJ2-5; D gene unclear. Germline values: CDR1 LNHDA, CDR2 SQIVND (reference sequence). V lost 4 bases, J lost 0 bases, and 6 bases lay in between. The CDR3 contains 13 residues. The CDR3 nucleotides are TGTGCCAGTAGTAACCTGTACCAAGAGACCCAGTACTTC. This sequence encodes CASSNLYQETQYF.

The chain carries TRBV5-4 and TRBJ2-7, with D tentatively TRBD1 (6 bases). The germline V gene encodes CDR1 SGHNT and CDR2 YYREEE (reference sequence). This CDR3 comprises 11 residues. Trimming stripped 4 bases from V and 5 bases from J, with 7 bases between. The CDR3 protein is CASSKGDEQYF. The CDR3 DNA is TGTGCCAGCAGCAAGGGGGACGAGCAGTACTTC. Using reference TRBV5-4 and TRBJ2-7 for the parts outside the CDR3, the full variable domain is ETGVTQSPTHLIKTRGQQVTLRCSSQSGHNTVSWYQQALGQGPQFIFQYYREEENGRGNFPPRFSGLQFPNYSSELNVNALELDDSALYLCASSKGDEQYFGPGTRLTVT.

The V gene is TRBV2, the J gene TRBJ1-2; 7 positions match TRBD1. The CDR3 sequence is 13 residues long. CDR1 and CDR2 (germline): SNHLY, FYNNEI. With 6 bases clipped from V and 2 bases from J, the junction kept 3 bases outside the gene matches. CDR3 sequence reads: CASRGQQNYGYTF. DNA for the CDR3: TGTGCCAGCAGGGGACAGCAGAACTATGGCTACACCTTC.

The chain has TRBV15 and TRBJ2-5; 8 bases align to TRBD1. The V gene end was trimmed by 0 bases and the J gene end by 0 bases; junction bases not matched to a gene: 18. CDR1 is LNHNV and CDR2 is YYDKDF in the germline V gene (reference sequence). The CDR3 spans 21 residues. The CDR3 loop is CATSREVQDRETLSYQETQYF. CDR3 coding DNA: TGTGCCACCAGCAGAGAGGTACAGGACAGGGAAACCTTGTCGTACCAAGAGACCCAGTACTTC.

The chain is built from TRBV5-1 and TRBJ2-1; 7 bases are a match to TRBD2. This CDR3 comprises 15 residues. Germline V gives CDR1 SGHRS, CDR2 YFSETQ. V trimming: 2 bases; J trimming: 5 bases; junction bases outside the gene matches: 7. The CDR3: CASSFLGLADNEQFF. The CDR3 bases are TGCGCCAGCAGCTTTCTGGGGCTAGCGGACAATGAGCAGTTCTTC.

The CDR3 here is CASSQDYGTSGRNEQFF. In DNA, the CDR3 is TGTGCCAGCAGCCAAGATTACGGAACTAGCGGGAGGAATGAGCAGTTCTTC. The chain is built from TRBV14 and TRBJ2-1; 12 positions agree with TRBD2. The germline V gene encodes CDR1 SGHDN and CDR2 FVKESK. The CDR3 runs 17 residues. Trimming cost V 0 bases and J 7 bases; bases outside gene matches: 7.

This chain uses TRBV2 with TRBJ1-5; D gene unclear. Germline V gene lookup returns CDR1 SNHLY and CDR2 FYNNEI. This CDR3 has 14 amino acids. V was clipped by 6 bases and J by 1 base, with 10 bases between them. This chain's CDR3 is CASSDRQSNQPQHF. CDR3 DNA sequence: TGTGCCAGCAGCGACCGACAAAGCAATCAGCCCCAGCATTTT.

This clone was seen once. The CDR3 DNA reads as TGTGCCAGCAGCTTATATGGAGGAACTAGCGGGTACAATGAGCAGTTCTTC. It is translated as CASSLYGGTSGYNEQFF. V and J are TRBV7-2 and TRBJ2-1, with 9 bases that match TRBD2. There are 17 residues in the CDR3. J gave up 4 bases and V 2 bases, and 9 bases lay outside the gene matches. The germline gives CDR1 SGHTA, CDR2 FQGNSA.

The count of this clone is one. The CDR3 protein is CASSFQTLNQPQHF. The CDR3 bases are TGTGCCAGTAGTTTTCAGACTCTCAATCAGCCCCAGCATTTT. The rearrangement uses TRBV19 and TRBJ1-5, with D unresolved. The V and J ends lost 5 bases and 3 bases respectively, with 11 bases between them. Per germline, CDR1 LNHDA and CDR2 SQIVND (reference sequence). The length of the CDR3 is 14 residues.

The chain employs TRBV30 and TRBJ1-5, with D perhaps matching TRBD1 (6 bases). The CDR3 covers 15 residues. Deletions cut 1 base from V and 5 bases from J, with 15 bases between. CDR1 is GTSNPN and CDR2 is SVGIG in the germline V gene (reference sequence). This chain's CDR3 is CAWSGGDTLYQPQHF. The CDR3 nucleotides read TGTGCCTGGAGTGGGGGGGACACATTATATCAGCCCCAGCATTTT.

The rearrangement joins TRBV18 to TRBJ2-3; D not resolved. Germline V gene lookup returns CDR1 KGHSH and CDR2 LQKENI. CDR3 length: 16 amino acids. V was cut by 0 bases and J by 0 bases, with 10 bases left in between. CDR3 sequence: CASSPPYISSTDTQYF. CDR3 in DNA: TGTGCCAGCTCACCACCCTACATCTCTAGCACAGATACGCAGTATTTT.

The chain recombines TRBV18 with TRBJ2-7; 7 nucleotides match TRBD2. Germline CDR1 and CDR2: KGHSH and LQKENI. The V gene end was trimmed by 3 bases and the J gene end by 7 bases; junction bases not matched to a gene: 9. The CDR3 contains 14 residues. The CDR3 loop is CASSPRGLVGEQYF. In DNA, the CDR3 is TGTGCCAGCTCACCCCGAGGACTAGTGGGTGAGCAGTACTTC.

The genes are TRBV20-1 and TRBJ1-1; TRBD1 matches 7 bases. CDR3 size: 11 residues. Germline CDR1 is DFQATT and CDR2 is SNEGSKA (reference sequence). The CDR3 sequence: CRISRGTEAFF. CDR3 sequence (DNA): TGCAGAATCTCCAGGGGGACTGAAGCTTTCTTT.